The next 29 T cell receptor beta chains were all read from a single sample in a study of blood T cell repertoires in COVID-19. Sequenced by immunoSEQ multiplex PCR; TCRdb stores in-frame clones only, minus some. This sample has about 120,000 clones; roughly 79% occur once, and the top ten carry approximately 2.5%. Sequencing used peripheral blood. These TCRs come from a man aged 65 to 85 with acute or convalescent COVID-19.

The chain links TRBV6-2 or TRBV6-3 to TRBJ1-5; 8 bases align to TRBD1. Losses at the gene ends were 2 bases for V and 0 bases for J; bases not matched to a gene: 9. This CDR3 region has 18 residues. Germline V gene sequence: CDR1 MNHEY, CDR2 SVGEGT. The CDR3 region has the DNA TGTGCCAGCAGTTACACGTGGCAGGGGGCGATTAGCAATCAGCCCCAGCATTTT. Its translation: CASSYTWQGAISNQPQHF.

This sequence joins TRBV5-1 and TRBJ1-2; weak D call: TRBD1 (5 bases). V gave up 2 bases and J gave up 2 bases, with 19 bases separating them. From germline, CDR1 is SGHRS and CDR2 YFSETQ. The CDR3 totals 17 residues. The chain's CDR3 is CASSLPESVTANYGYTF. The CDR3 DNA sequence: TGCGCCAGCAGCTTACCAGAGAGTGTGACAGCGAACTATGGCTACACCTTC.

J is TRBJ1-1 and V is TRBV11-2, with D possibly being TRBD1 (5 bases). The V gene's germline CDR1 is SGHAT and CDR2 FQNNGV. V was shortened by 1 base and J by 7 bases, with 10 bases between the two germline ends. This CDR3 has 13 amino acids. CDR3 residues: CASSLGRQLEAFF. CDR3 bases: TGTGCCAGCAGCTTAGGGCGACAGCTTGAAGCTTTCTTT.

This sequence joins TRBV5-1 and TRBJ1-3; 7 bases are shared with TRBD1. The CDR3 is 17 amino acids. Trimming removed 0 bases from V and 0 bases from J; junction bases left unmatched: 6. The germline V gene encodes CDR1 SGHRS and CDR2 YFSETQ. The CDR3 reads CASSLGQGPPSGNTIYF. CDR3 sequence (DNA): TGCGCCAGCAGCTTGGGACAGGGACCCCCCTCTGGAAACACCATATATTTT.

The chain links TRBV5-1 to TRBJ1-1; 7 nucleotides align to TRBD1. Germline CDR1 SGHRS, CDR2 YFSETQ. This CDR3 is 14 amino acids long. V shed 0 bases, J shed 5 bases, and the junction held 4 bases outside the gene matches. The DNA of the CDR3 is TGCGCCAGCAGCTTGGTTTCAGGGGGGACTGAAGCTTTCTTT. Translation gives CASSLVSGGTEAFF.

This clone was recorded only once. The chain has TRBV24-1 and TRBJ2-3, with 11 bases identical to TRBD1. V dropped 3 bases and J dropped 2; count of bases not matched to a gene: 3. The CDR3 consists of 16 residues. The germline gives CDR1 KGHDR, CDR2 SFDVKD. As DNA, the CDR3 is TGTGCCACCAGTGATCCGGGACAGGGGGACACAGATACGCAGTATTTT. Its translation: CATSDPGQGDTDTQYF.

The rearrangement uses TRBV19 and TRBJ1-1; TRBD1 agrees at 7 bases. The CDR3 totals 13 residues. Germline V CDR1 and CDR2: LNHDA, SQIVND (reference sequence). The V gene end was trimmed by 11 bases and the J gene end by 1 base; junction bases not matched to a gene: 7. The CDR3 is CAARRQGNTEAFF. The CDR3 DNA follows: TGTGCCGCTAGACGACAGGGGAACACTGAAGCTTTCTTT.

This clone came up once. This sequence joins TRBV18 and TRBJ2-3, with D possibly matching TRBD2 (7 bases). Germline values: CDR1 KGHSH, CDR2 LQKENI. Trimming took off 0 bases at V and 2 bases at J, with 18 bases between the two ends. This CDR3 spans 18 amino acids. CDR3: CASSPPTAGAQFTDTQYF. The CDR3 bases are TGTGCCAGCTCACCACCGACGGCGGGGGCGCAATTCACAGATACGCAGTATTTT. The full variable domain, rest sourced from reference TRBV18 and TRBJ2-3, is NAGVMQNPRHLVRRRGQEARLRCSPMKGHSHVYWYRQLPEEGLKFMVYLQKENIIDESGMPKERFSAEFPKEGPSILRIQQVVRGDSAAYFCASSPPTAGAQFTDTQYFGPGTRLTVL.

The chain uses TRBV27 and TRBJ1-5; 7 nucleotides match TRBD1. The CDR3 has 14 amino acids. The J segment lost 2 bases and the V segment lost 4 bases, leaving 2 bases of the junction unmatched. Germline values: CDR1 MNHEY, CDR2 SMNVEV (reference sequence). Here the CDR3 DNA reads TGTGCCAGCAGTTACAGGGGAGGCAATCAGCCCCAGCATTTT. Residues: CASSYRGGNQPQHF.

The chain couples TRBV7-9 to TRBJ1-3; 8 nucleotides align to TRBD1. CDR1 is SEHNR, CDR2 FQNEAQ, per germline (reference sequence). V shed 8 bases, J shed 3 bases, and the junction held 3 bases outside the gene matches. This CDR3 has 13 amino acids. In DNA, the CDR3 is TGTGCCAGCCGCGGGACAGGTGGAAACACCATATATTTT. The encoded protein is CASRGTGGNTIYF.

The chain couples TRBV3-1 (or the pseudogene TRBV3-2) to TRBJ2-7; tentative D call: TRBD1 (6 bases). Germline V gives CDR1 LGHDT, CDR2 YNNKEL (reference sequence). V was cut by 4 bases and J by 5 bases, with 15 bases left in between. The CDR3 spans 14 residues. CDR3 DNA sequence: TGTGCCAGCAGCCTTACCGGGACATCCAACGAGCAGTACTTC. It encodes CASSLTGTSNEQYF.

The J gene is TRBJ1-5, the V gene TRBV7-2; TRBD1 is a possible D gene (6 bases). CDR3 length equals 13 residues. Per the germline V gene, CDR1 is SGHTA and CDR2 is FQGNSA. The V and J ends lost 6 bases and 7 bases respectively, with 13 bases between them. CDR3 DNA sequence: TGTGCCAGCAGTGGGGGGGCGGGCCAGCCCCAGCATTTT. Translation: CASSGGAGQPQHF.

The count of this clone is one. V gene TRBV7-2 combines with J gene TRBJ1-1, with D possibly matching TRBD1 (5 bases). Germline CDR1 SGHTA, CDR2 FQGNSA. The V gene lost 7 bases and the J gene lost 0 bases, with 9 bases spanning the gap. This CDR3 region has 13 residues. The CDR3 bases are TGTGCCAGCACCCCAGGGTTGAACACTGAAGCTTTCTTT. It translates to CASTPGLNTEAFF.

This chain joins TRBV5-4 and TRBJ1-1; 7 nucleotides agree with TRBD1. Germline V CDR1 and CDR2: SGHNT, YYREEE (reference sequence). The CDR3 consists of 14 residues. J was trimmed by 4 bases and V by 7 bases; bases with no gene match: 10. CDR3 in amino acids: CASGSGTASTEAFF. The DNA of the CDR3 is TGTGCCAGCGGCTCCGGGACAGCTAGCACTGAAGCTTTCTTT.

This chain uses TRBV5-1 with TRBJ1-1, with D possibly being TRBD1 (5 bases). Deletions cut 1 base from V and 5 bases from J, with 21 bases between. The length of the CDR3 is 17 residues. The V gene's germline CDR1 is SGHRS and CDR2 YFSETQ. Written as DNA, the CDR3 is TGCGCCAGCAGCTTGTATACGTCGGTGGACATCGGAACTGAAGCTTTCTTT. The encoded protein is CASSLYTSVDIGTEAFF.

The chain couples TRBV3-1 (or the pseudogene TRBV3-2) to TRBJ1-4; maybe TRBD1 (5 bases). The germline CDR1 and CDR2 sequences are LGHDT and YNNKEL (reference sequence). V lost 1 base, J lost 7 bases, and 13 bases lay in between. This CDR3 is built from 15 residues. Written as DNA, the CDR3 is TGTGCCAGCAGCCAAGTAGGTCAGGGTAGTGAAAAACTGTTTTTT. Amino acid sequence: CASSQVGQGSEKLFF.

This sequence joins TRBV19 and TRBJ1-1; 7 nucleotides match TRBD1. Germline assignment: CDR1 LNHDA and CDR2 SQIVND (reference sequence). Trimming took 5 bases from V and 3 from J; bases not matched to a gene: 9. The CDR3 spans 15 residues. The CDR3 sequence is CASSPRQGLYTEAFF. CDR3 DNA: TGTGCCAGTAGTCCCAGACAGGGCTTATACACTGAAGCTTTCTTT.

The chain has TRBV6-5 and TRBJ1-2, with D maybe TRBD1 (6 bases). The CDR3 loop spans 13 amino acids. Trimming pared 4 bases from V and 3 bases from J, leaving 9 bases between. Germline V gene sequence: CDR1 MNHEY, CDR2 SVGAGI. In nucleotides, the CDR3 is TGTGCCAGCAGTTTGGACAGAGACTATGGCTACACCTTC. It encodes CASSLDRDYGYTF.

This clone was detected once. The rearrangement joins TRBV12-3 or TRBV12-4 to TRBJ1-1; D is uncertain. This CDR3 has 13 amino acids. The V gene lost 6 bases and the J gene lost 4 bases, with 12 bases spanning the gap. The chain's CDR3 is CASRRGGSTEAFF. Written as DNA, the CDR3 is TGTGCCAGCAGACGGGGAGGGAGCACTGAAGCTTTCTTT.

The chain has TRBV5-1 and TRBJ1-4; no clear D. The CDR3 contains 16 residues. Germline values: CDR1 SGHRS, CDR2 YFSETQ. V was trimmed by 0 bases and J by 0 bases, leaving 9 bases between them. DNA for the CDR3: TGCGCCAGCAGCTTGGCGGGTGATTCAACTAATGAAAAACTGTTTTTT. This gives the protein CASSLAGDSTNEKLFF.

The genes are TRBV14 and TRBJ2-2, with a weak D call TRBD1 (6 bases). The germline V and J ends were trimmed by 3 bases and 0 bases, with 8 bases remaining between them. There are 15 residues in the CDR3. The germline V gene encodes CDR1 SGHDN and CDR2 FVKESK. Written as DNA, the CDR3 is TGTGCCAGCAGCCACAGGGGTTCGAACACCGGGGAGCTGTTTTTT. Protein sequence: CASSHRGSNTGELFF.

The CDR3 sequence: CASSLFIWRVQTYEQYF. The CDR3 DNA is TGTGCCAGCAGCTTGTTCATTTGGAGGGTACAAACCTACGAGCAGTACTTC. The chain has TRBV5-8 and TRBJ2-7; D is perhaps TRBD2 (6 bases). V lost 1 base and J lost 2, with 19 bases in between. Germline V gene data show CDR1 as SGHTS and CDR2 as YDEGEE. The CDR3 is 17 amino acids.

This clone was recorded once. In nucleotides, the CDR3 is TGTGCCAGCAGCTCGGCGTCAGGGTGGACAGATACGCAGTATTTT. Amino acids: CASSSASGWTDTQYF. This chain joins TRBV5-8 and TRBJ2-3, with D maybe TRBD1 (5 bases). V was trimmed by 3 bases and J by 3 bases, leaving 14 bases between them. The CDR3 sequence is 15 residues long. Germline assignment: CDR1 SGHTS and CDR2 YDEGEE.

The V call is TRBV3-1 (or the pseudogene TRBV3-2), the J call TRBJ2-7, with TRBD2 matching 10 bases. Germline-derived CDR1 and CDR2 are LGHDT and YNNKEL (reference sequence). CDR3 length: 15 residues. Losses at the gene ends were 5 bases for V and 2 bases for J; bases not matched to a gene: 6. CDR3 sequence: CASSARLAGAYEQYF. CDR3 nucleotide sequence: TGTGCCAGCAGCGCCCGACTAGCGGGTGCCTACGAGCAGTACTTC.

This clone was observed once. The chain joins TRBV6-5 to TRBJ2-3; a weak D match, TRBD2 (6 bases). CDR3 size: 15 residues. From germline, CDR1 is MNHEY and CDR2 SVGAGI. Trimming removed 3 bases at V and 0 bases at J, with 10 bases between. CDR3 protein: CASSYGAGSTDTQYF. The CDR3 DNA reads as TGTGCCAGCAGTTATGGGGCGGGGAGCACAGATACGCAGTATTTT.

This chain joins TRBV21-1 and TRBJ1-1; no check of the table's D call, TRBD1, against the DNA was made. TRBV21-1 is assigned pseudogene status. The CDR3 has 16 amino acids. CDR3 in amino acids: CASSKGRQGADTEAFF. The CDR3 region has the DNA TGTGCCAGCAGCAAAGGGAGACAGGGGGCGGACACTGAAGCTTTCTTT.

This clone was observed once. J is TRBJ2-1 and V is TRBV5-1; TRBD2 matches 10 bases. V lost 0 bases and J lost 3; bases outside the gene matches: 3. There are 16 residues in the CDR3. Germline-derived CDR1 and CDR2 are SGHRS and YFSETQ. CDR3 sequence (DNA): TGCGCCAGCAGCTTGGCCTCTAGCGGGGGCTACAATGAGCAGTTCTTC. It translates to CASSLASSGGYNEQFF.

CDR3 protein: CASTDGDGYTF. CDR3 nucleotide sequence: TGTGCCAGCACCGACGGAGATGGCTACACCTTC. The chain couples TRBV4-2 to TRBJ1-2; D gene ambiguous. The CDR3 spans 11 residues. Between the trimmed V and J ends, which lost 7 bases and 6 bases, there was a span of 9 bases. Germline V gene data show CDR1 as LGHNA and CDR2 as YNFKEQ.

This chain links TRBV6-5 with TRBJ1-4; D is uncertain. V lost 2 bases to trimming and J lost 7 bases, with 14 bases between them. The CDR3 has 15 residues. Germline CDR1 and CDR2: MNHEY and SVGAGI. The CDR3 loop reads CASSYSRRVGEKLFF. The CDR3 bases are TGTGCCAGCAGTTACAGTAGGAGGGTCGGTGAAAAACTGTTTTTT.